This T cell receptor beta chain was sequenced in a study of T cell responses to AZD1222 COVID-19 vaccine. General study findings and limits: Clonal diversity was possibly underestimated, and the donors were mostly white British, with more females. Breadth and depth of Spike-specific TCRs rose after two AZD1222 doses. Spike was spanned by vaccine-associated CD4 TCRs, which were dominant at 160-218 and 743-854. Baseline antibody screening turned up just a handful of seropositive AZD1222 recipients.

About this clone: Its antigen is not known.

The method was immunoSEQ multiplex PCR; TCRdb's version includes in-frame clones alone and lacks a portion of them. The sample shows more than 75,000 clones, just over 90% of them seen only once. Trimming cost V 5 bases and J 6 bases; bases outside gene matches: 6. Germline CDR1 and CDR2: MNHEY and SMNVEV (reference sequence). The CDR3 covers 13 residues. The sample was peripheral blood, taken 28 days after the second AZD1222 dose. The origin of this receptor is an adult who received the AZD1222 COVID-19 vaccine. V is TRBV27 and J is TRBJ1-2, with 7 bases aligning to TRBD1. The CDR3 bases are TGTGCCAGCAGTGCACAGGGGCCGGATGGCTACACCTTC. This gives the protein CASSAQGPDGYTF.